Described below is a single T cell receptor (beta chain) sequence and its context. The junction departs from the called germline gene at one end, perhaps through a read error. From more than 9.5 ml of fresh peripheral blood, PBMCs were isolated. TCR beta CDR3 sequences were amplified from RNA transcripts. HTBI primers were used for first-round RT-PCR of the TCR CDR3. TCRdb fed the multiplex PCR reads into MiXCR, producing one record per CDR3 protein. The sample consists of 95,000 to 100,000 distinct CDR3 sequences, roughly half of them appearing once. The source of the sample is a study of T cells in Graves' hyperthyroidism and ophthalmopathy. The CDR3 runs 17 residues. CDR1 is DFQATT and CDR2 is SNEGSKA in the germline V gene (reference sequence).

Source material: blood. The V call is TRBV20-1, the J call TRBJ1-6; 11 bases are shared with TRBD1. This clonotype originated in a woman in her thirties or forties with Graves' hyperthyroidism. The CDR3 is CSARGGTGGWYSSPLHF. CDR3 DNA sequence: TGCAGTGCTAGAGGCGGGACAGGGGGGTGGTATAGTTCACCCCTCCACTTT.